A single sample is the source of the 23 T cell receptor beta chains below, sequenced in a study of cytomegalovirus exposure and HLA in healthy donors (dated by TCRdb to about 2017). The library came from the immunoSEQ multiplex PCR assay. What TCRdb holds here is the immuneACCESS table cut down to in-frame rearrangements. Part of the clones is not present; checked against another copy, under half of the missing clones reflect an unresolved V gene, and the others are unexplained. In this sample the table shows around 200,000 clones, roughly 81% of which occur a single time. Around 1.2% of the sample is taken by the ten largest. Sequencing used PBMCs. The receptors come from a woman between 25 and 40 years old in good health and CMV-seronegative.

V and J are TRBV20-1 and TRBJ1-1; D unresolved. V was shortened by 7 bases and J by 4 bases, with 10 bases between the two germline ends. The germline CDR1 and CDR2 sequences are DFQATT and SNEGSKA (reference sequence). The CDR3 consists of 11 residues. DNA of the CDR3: TGCAGTGTTATTCCCAGCACTGAAGCTTTCTTT. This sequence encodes CSVIPSTEAFF.

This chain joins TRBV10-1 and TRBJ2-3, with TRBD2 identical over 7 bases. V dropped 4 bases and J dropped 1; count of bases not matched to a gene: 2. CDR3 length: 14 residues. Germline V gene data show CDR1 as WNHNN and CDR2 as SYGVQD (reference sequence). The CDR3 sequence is CASSGGGRTDTQYF. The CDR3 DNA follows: TGCGCCAGCAGTGGCGGGGGACGCACAGATACGCAGTATTTT.

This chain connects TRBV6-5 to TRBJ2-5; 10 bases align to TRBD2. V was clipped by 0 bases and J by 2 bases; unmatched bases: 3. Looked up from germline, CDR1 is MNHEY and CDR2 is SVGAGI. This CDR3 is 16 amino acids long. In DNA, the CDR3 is TGTGCCAGCAGTTACTCGTCTAGCGGGGGACAAGAGACCCAGTACTTC. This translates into CASSYSSSGGQETQYF.

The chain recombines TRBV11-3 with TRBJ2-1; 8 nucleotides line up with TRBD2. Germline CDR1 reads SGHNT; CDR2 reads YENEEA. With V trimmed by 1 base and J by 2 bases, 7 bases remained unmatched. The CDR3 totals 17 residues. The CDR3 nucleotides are TGTGCCAGCAGCTTAGTCGGGCTAGCGGGTACCTACAATGAGCAGTTCTTC. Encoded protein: CASSLVGLAGTYNEQFF.

CDR3 DNA sequence: TGTGCCAGCACTCTGGACAGGGTGAACACTGAAGCTTTCTTT. Its translation: CASTLDRVNTEAFF. V usage is TRBV28 and J usage is TRBJ1-1, with 8 bases matching TRBD1. Trimming took 7 bases from V and 0 from J; bases not matched to a gene: 4. In germline, CDR1 is MDHEN, CDR2 SYDVKM. The CDR3 is 14 amino acids. Using reference TRBV28 and TRBJ1-1 for the parts outside the CDR3, the full variable domain is DVKVTQSSRYLVKRTGEKVFLECVQDMDHENMFWYRQDPGLGLRLIYFSYDVKMKEKGDIPEGYSVSREKKERFSLILESASTNQTSMYLCASTLDRVNTEAFFGQGTRLTVV.

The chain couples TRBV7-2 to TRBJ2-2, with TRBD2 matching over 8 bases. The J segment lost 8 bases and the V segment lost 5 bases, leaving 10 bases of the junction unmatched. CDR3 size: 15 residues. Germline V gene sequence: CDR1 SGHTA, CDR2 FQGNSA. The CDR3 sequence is CASSKASGHGGELFF. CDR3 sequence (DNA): TGTGCCAGCAGCAAGGCTAGCGGGCATGGGGGGGAGCTGTTTTTT.

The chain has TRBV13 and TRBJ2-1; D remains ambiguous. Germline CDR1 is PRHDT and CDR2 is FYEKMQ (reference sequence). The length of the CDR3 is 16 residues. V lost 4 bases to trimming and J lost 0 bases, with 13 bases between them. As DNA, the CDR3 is TGTGCCAGCAGCTCCGTTGAACAGAGCTCCTACAATGAGCAGTTCTTC. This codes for CASSSVEQSSYNEQFF.

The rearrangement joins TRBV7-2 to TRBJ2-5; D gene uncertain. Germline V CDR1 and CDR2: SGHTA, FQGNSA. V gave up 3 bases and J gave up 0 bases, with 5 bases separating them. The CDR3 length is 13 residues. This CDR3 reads CASSFTDQETQYF. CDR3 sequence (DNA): TGTGCCAGCAGCTTTACGGACCAAGAGACCCAGTACTTC.

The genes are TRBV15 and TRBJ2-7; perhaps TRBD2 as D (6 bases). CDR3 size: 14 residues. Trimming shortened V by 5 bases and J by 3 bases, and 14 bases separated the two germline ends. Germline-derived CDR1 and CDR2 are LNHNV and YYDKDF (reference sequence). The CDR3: CATSFRTSRYEQYF. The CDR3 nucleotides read TGTGCCACCAGCTTTCGAACTAGCCGCTACGAGCAGTACTTC.

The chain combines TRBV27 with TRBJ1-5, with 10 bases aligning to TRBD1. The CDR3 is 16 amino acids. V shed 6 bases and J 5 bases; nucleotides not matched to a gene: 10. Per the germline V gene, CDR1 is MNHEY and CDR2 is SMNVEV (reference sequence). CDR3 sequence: CASSLTGGLSYQPQHF. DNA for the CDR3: TGTGCCAGCAGCCTGACAGGGGGCTTGTCTTATCAGCCCCAGCATTTT.

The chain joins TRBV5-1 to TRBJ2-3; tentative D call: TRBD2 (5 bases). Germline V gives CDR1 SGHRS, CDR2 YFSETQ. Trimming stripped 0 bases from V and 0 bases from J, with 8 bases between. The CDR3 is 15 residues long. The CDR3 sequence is CASSLEDFSTDTQYF. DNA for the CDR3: TGCGCCAGCAGCTTGGAGGACTTTAGCACAGATACGCAGTATTTT.

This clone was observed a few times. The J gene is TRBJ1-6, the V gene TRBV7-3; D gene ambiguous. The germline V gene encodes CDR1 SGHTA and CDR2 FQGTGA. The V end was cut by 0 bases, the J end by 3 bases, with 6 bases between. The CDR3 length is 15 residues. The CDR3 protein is CASSLTSLYNSPLHF. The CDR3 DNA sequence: TGTGCCAGCAGCTTAACGTCCCTCTATAATTCACCCCTCCACTTT.

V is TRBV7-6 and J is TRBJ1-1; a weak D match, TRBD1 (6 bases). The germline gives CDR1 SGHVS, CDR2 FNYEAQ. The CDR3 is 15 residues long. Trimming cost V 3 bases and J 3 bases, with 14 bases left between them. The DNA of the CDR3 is TGTGCCAGCAGCTTCACAGGGCTAGCCGACACTGAAGCTTTCTTT. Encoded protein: CASSFTGLADTEAFF. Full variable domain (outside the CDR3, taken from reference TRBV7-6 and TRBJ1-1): GAGVSQSPRYKVTKRGQDVALRCDPISGHVSLYWYRQALGQGPEFLTYFNYEAQQDKSGLPNDRFSAERPEGSISTLTIQRTEQRDSAMYRCASSFTGLADTEAFFGQGTRLTVV.

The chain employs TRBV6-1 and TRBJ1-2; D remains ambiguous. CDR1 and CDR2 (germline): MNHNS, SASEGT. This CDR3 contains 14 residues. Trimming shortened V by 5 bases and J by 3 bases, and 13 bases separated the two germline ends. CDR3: CASSHVIGDYGYTF. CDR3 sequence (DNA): TGTGCCAGCAGTCACGTGATCGGGGACTATGGCTACACCTTC.

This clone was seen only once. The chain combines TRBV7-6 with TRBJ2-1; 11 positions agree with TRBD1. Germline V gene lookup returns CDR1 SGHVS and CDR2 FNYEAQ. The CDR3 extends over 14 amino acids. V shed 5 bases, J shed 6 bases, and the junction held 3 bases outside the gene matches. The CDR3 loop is CASSPGTGGNEQFF. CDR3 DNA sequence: TGTGCCAGCAGCCCCGGGACAGGGGGCAATGAGCAGTTCTTC.

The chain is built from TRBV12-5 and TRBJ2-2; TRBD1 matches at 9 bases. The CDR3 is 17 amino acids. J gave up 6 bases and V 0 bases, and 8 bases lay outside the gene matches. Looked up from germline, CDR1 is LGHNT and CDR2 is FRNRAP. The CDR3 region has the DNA TGTGCTAGTGGTTTGGTCACGGGACAGGGTGTGTCCGGGGAGCTGTTTTTT. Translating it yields CASGLVTGQGVSGELFF.

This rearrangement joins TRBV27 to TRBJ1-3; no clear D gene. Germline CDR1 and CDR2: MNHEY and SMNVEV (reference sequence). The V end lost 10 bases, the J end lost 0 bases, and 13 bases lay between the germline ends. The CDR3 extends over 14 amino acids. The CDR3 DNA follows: TGTGCCACCGGGGATCGGGGCTCTGGAAACACCATATATTTT. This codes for CATGDRGSGNTIYF.

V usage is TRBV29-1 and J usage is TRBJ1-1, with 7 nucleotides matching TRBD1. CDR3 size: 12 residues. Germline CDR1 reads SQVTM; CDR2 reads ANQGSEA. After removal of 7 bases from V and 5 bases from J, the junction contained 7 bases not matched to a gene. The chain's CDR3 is CSGDRVSTEAFF. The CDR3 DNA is TGCAGCGGTGACAGGGTTAGTACTGAAGCTTTCTTT.

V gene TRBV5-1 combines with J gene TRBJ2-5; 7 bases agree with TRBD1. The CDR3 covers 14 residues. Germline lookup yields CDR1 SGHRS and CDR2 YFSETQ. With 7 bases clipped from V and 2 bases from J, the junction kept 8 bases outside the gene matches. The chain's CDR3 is CASSRQGQQETQYF. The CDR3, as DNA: TGCGCCAGCTCTCGACAGGGCCAGCAAGAGACCCAGTACTTC.

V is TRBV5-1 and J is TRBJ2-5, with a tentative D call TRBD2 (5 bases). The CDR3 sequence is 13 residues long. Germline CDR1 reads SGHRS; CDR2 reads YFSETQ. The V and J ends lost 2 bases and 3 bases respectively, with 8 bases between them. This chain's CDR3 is CASSLLGEETQYF. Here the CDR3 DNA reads TGCGCCAGCAGCTTACTAGGAGAAGAGACCCAGTACTTC.

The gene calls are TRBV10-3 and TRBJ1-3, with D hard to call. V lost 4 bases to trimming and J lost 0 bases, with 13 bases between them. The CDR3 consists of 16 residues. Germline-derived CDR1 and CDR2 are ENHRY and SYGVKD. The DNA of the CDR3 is TGTGCCATCAGTGGGTCATCAGGTCCCTCTGGAAACACCATATATTTT. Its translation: CAISGSSGPSGNTIYF.

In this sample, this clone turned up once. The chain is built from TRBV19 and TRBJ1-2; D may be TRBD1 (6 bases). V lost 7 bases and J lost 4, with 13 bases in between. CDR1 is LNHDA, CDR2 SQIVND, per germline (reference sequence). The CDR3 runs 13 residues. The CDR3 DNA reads TGTGCCAGTAAAGGACAGATCACCTATGGCTACACCTTC. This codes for CASKGQITYGYTF.

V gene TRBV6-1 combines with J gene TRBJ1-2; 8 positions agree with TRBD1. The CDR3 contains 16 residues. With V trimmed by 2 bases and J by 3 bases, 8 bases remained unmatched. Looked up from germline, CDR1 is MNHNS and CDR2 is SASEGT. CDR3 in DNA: TGTGCCAGCAGTGAACGTCGGACAGGGTGGGACTATGGCTACACCTTC. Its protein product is CASSERRTGWDYGYTF.